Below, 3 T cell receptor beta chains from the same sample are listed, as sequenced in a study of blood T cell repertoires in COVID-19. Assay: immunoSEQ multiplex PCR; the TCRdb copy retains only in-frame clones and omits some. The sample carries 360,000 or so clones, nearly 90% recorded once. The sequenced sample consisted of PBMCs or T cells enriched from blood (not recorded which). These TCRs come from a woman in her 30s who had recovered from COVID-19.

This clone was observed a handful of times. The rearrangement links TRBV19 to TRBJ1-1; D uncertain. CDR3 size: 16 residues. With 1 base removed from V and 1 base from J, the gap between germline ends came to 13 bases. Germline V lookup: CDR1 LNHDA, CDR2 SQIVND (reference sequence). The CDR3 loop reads CASSIVAWAGNTEAFF. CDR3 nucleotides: TGTGCCAGTAGTATAGTTGCCTGGGCGGGGAACACTGAAGCTTTCTTT.

This CDR3 is CASSQDGGQLVHF. CDR3 nucleotides: TGCGCCAGCAGCCAAGACGGGGGACAGTTAGTCCACTTT. The chain carries TRBV4-1 and TRBJ1-6; 7 nucleotides line up with TRBD1. The V and J ends lost 0 bases and 17 bases, in that order; junction bases with no gene match: 7. Germline assignment: CDR1 MGHRA and CDR2 YSYEKL. The CDR3 sequence is 13 residues long.

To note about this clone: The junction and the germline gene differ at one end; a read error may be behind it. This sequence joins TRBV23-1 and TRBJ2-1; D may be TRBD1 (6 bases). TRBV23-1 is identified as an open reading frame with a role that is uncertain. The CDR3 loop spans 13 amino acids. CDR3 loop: CASSPTFRGGMVF. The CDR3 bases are TGCGCCAGCAGCCCTACATTCAGGGGCGGTATGGTCTTC.